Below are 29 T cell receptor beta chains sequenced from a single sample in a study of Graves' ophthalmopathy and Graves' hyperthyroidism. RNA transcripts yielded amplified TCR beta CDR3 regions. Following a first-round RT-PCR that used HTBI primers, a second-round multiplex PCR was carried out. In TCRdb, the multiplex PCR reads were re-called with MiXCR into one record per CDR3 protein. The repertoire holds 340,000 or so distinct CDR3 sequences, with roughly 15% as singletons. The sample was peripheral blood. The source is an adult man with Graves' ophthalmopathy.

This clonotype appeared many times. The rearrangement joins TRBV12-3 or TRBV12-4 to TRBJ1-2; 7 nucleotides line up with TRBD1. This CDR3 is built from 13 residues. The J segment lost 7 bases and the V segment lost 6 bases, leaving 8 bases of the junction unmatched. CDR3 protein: CASRKQGPAGYTF. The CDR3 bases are TGTGCCAGCAGAAAACAGGGGCCGGCTGGCTACACCTTC.

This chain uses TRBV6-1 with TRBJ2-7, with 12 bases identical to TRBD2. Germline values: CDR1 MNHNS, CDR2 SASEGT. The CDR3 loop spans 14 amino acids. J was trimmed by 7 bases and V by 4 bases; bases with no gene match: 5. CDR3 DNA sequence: TGTGCCAGCAGTGGACTAGCGGGAGTTTGGGAGCAGTACTTC. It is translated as CASSGLAGVWEQYF.

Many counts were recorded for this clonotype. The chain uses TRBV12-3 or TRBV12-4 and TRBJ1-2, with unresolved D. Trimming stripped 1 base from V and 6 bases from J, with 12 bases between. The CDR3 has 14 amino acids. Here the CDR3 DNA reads TGTGCCAGCAGTTTAGATTCAGTTATCCATGGCTACACCTTC. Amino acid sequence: CASSLDSVIHGYTF.

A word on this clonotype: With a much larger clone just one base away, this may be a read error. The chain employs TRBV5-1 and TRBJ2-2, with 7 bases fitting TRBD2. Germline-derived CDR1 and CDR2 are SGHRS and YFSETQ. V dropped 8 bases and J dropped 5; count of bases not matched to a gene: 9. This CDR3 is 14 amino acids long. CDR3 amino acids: CASRTSESTGELFF. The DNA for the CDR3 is TGCGCCAGTCGTACTAGCGAGAGTACCGGGGAGCTGTTTTTT.

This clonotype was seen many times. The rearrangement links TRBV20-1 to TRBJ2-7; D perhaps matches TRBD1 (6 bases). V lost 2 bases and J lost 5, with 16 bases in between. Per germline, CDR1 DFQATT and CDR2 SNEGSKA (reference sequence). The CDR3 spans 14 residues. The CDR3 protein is CSARTGGARDEQYF. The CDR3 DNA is TGCAGTGCTAGAACTGGGGGCGCAAGGGACGAGCAGTACTTC.

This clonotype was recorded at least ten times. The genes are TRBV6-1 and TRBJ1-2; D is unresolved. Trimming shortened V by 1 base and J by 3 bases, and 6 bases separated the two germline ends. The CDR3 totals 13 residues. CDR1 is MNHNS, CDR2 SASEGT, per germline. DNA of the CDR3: TGTGCCAGCAGTGAAGGGGCCTACTATGGCTACACCTTC. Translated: CASSEGAYYGYTF.

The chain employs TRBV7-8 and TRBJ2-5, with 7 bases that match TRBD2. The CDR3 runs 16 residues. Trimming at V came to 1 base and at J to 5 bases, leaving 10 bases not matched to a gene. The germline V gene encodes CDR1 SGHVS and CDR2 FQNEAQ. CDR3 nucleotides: TGTGCCAGCAGCTTAGGCTCAGCGGGGTTGCGCGAGACCCAGTACTTC. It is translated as CASSLGSAGLRETQYF.

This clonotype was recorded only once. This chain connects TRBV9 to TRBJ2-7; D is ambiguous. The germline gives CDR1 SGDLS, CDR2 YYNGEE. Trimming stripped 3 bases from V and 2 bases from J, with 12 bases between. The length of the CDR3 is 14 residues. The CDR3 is CASSADEGTYEQYF. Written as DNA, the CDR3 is TGTGCCAGCAGCGCGGACGAAGGGACCTACGAGCAGTACTTC.

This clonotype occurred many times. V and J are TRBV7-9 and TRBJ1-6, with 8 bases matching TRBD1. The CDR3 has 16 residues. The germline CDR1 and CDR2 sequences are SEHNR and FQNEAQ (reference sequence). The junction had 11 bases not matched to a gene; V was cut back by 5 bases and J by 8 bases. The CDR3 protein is CASSPSGQGLHSPLHF. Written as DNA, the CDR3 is TGTGCCAGCAGCCCCTCCGGACAGGGTCTGCATTCACCCCTCCACTTT.

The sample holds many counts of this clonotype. The CDR3 loop reads CATSRGTSGGKNIQYF. In DNA form, the CDR3 reads TGTGCCACCAGCAGGGGGACTAGCGGGGGGAAAAACATTCAGTACTTC. V and J are TRBV15 and TRBJ2-4, with 15 bases lining up with TRBD2. The CDR3 contains 16 residues. Germline V gene sequence: CDR1 LNHNV, CDR2 YYDKDF (reference sequence). J was trimmed by 4 bases and V by 3 bases; bases with no gene match: 1.

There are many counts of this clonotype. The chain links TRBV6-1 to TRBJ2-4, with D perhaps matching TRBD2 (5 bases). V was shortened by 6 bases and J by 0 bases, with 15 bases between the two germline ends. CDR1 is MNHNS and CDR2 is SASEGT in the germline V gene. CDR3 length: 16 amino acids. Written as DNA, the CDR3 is TGTGCCAGCAGCTCCGGGGAAACTATAGCCAAAAACATTCAGTACTTC. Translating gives CASSSGETIAKNIQYF.

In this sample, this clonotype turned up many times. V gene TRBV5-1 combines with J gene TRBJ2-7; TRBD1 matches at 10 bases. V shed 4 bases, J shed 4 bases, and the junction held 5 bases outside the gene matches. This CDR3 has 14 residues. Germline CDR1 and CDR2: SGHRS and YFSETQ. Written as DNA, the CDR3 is TGCGCCAGCAGCACCGGGACAGGGGAGTACGAGCAGTACTTC. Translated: CASSTGTGEYEQYF.

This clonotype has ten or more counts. The chain's CDR3 is CASSARTTTNTGELFF. CDR3 nucleotides: TGTGCCAGCAGCGCTCGGACTACGACGAACACCGGGGAGCTGTTTTTT. This sequence joins TRBV9 and TRBJ2-2; weak D call: TRBD2 (6 bases). The CDR3 covers 16 residues. The germline V gene encodes CDR1 SGDLS and CDR2 YYNGEE. Trimming took 3 bases from V and 0 from J, leaving 12 bases between them.

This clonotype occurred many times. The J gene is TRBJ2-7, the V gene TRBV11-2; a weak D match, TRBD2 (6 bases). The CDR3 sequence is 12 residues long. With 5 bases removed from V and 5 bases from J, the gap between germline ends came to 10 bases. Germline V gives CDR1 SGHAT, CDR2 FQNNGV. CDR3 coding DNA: TGTGCCAGCAGCCAGACTAGTAACGAGCAGTACTTC. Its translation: CASSQTSNEQYF.

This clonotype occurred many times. In nucleotides, the CDR3 is TGCAGTGCGGAGAGGGACAGTAGTAATTCACCCCTCCACTTT. Protein: CSAERDSSNSPLHF. The chain joins TRBV20-1 to TRBJ1-6; 7 positions match TRBD1. CDR3 length: 14 residues. The ends lost 6 bases at V and 6 bases at J; junction bases unmatched: 8. The germline gives CDR1 DFQATT, CDR2 SNEGSKA (reference sequence).

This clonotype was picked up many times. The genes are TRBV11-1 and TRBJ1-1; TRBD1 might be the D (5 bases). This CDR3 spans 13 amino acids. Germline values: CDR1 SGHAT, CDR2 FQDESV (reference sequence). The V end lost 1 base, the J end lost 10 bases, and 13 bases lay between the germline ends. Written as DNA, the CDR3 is TGTGCCAGCAGCTTAGATGGGGACTACGGAGCTTTCTTT. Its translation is CASSLDGDYGAFF. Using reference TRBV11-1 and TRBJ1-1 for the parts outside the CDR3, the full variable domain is EAEVAQSPRYKITEKSQAVAFWCDPISGHATLYWYRQILGQGPELLVQFQDESVVDDSQLPKDRFSAERLKGVDSTLKIQPAELGDSAMYLCASSLDGDYGAFFGQGTRLTVV.

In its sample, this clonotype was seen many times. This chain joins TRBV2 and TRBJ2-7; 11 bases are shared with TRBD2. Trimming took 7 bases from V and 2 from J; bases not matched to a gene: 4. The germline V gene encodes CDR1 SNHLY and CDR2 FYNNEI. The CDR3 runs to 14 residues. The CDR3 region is CASTLAGGAYEQYF. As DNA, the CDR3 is TGTGCCAGCACCCTAGCGGGAGGCGCCTACGAGCAGTACTTC.

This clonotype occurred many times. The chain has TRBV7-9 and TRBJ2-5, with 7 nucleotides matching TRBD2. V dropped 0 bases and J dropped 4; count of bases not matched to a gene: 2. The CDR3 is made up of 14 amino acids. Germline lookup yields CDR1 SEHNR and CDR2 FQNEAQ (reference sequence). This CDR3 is CASSLAAGAETQYF. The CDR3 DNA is TGTGCCAGCAGCTTAGCGGCGGGAGCAGAGACCCAGTACTTC.

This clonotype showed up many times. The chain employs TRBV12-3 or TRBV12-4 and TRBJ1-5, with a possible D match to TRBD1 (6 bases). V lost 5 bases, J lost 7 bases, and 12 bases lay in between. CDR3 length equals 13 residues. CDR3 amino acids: CASSDRREQPQHF. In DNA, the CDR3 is TGTGCCAGCAGTGACAGGAGGGAACAGCCCCAGCATTTT.

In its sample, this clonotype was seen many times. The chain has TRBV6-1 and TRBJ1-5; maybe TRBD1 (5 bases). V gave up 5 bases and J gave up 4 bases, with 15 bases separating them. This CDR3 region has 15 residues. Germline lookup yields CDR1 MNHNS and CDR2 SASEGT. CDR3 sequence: CASSLPGRRNQPQHF. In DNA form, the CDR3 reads TGTGCCAGCAGTCTCCCGGGACGAAGAAATCAGCCCCAGCATTTT.

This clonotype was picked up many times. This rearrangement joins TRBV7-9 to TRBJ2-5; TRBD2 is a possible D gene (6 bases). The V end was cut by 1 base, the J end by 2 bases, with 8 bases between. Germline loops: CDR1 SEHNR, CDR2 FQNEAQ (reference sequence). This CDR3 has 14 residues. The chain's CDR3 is CASSLGLGQETQYF. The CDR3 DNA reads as TGTGCCAGCAGCTTAGGACTAGGACAAGAGACCCAGTACTTC.

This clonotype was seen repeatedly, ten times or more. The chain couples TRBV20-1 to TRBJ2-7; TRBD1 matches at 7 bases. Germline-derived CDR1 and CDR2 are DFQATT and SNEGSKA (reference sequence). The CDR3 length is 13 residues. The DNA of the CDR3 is TGCATAGCAAGTCAGGGGACAGACGGCGAGCAGTACTTC. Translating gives CIASQGTDGEQYF.

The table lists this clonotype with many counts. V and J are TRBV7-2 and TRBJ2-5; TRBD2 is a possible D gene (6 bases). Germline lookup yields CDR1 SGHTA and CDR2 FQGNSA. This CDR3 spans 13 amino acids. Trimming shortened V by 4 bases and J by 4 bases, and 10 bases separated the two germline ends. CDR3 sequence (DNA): TGTGCCAGCAGCTCTCAGGGAGGAGAGACCCAGTACTTC. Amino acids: CASSSQGGETQYF. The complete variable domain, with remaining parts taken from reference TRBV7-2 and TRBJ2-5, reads GAGVSQSPSNKVTEKGKDVELRCDPISGHTALYWYRQSLGQGLEFLIYFQGNSAPDKSGLPSDRFSAERTGGSVSTLTIQRTQQEDSAVYLCASSSQGGETQYFGPGTRLLVL.

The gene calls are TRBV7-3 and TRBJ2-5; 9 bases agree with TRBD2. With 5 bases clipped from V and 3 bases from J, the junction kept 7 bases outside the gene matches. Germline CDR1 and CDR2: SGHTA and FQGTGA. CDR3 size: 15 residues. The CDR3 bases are TGTGCCAGCAGCCCCGGGGGACTAGCAGAAGAGACCCAGTACTTC. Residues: CASSPGGLAEETQYF. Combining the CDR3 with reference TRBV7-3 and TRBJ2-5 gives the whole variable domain GAGVSQTPSNKVTEKGKYVELRCDPISGHTALYWYRQSLGQGPEFLIYFQGTGAADDSGLPNDRFFAVRPEGSVSTLKIQRTERGDSAVYLCASSPGGLAEETQYFGPGTRLLVL.

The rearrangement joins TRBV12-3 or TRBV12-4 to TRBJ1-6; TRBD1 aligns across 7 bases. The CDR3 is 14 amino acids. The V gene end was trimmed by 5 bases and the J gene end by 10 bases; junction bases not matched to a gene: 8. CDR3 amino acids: CASSTGTVSSPLHF. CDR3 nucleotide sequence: TGTGCCAGCAGTACCGGGACAGTGTCCTCACCCCTCCACTTT.

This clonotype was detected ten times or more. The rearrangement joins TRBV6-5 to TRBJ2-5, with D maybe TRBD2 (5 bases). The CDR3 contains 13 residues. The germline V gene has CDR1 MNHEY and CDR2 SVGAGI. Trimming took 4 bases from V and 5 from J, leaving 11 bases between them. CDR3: CASSSSRGETQYF. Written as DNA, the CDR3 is TGTGCCAGCAGTTCGAGTAGAGGGGAGACCCAGTACTTC.

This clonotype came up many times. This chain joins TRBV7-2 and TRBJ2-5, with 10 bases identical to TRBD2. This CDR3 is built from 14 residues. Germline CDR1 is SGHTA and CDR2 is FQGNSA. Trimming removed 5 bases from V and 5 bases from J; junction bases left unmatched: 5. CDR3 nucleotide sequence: TGTGCCAGCAGCACGGGTAGCGGGGGGGAGACCCAGTACTTC. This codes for CASSTGSGGETQYF.

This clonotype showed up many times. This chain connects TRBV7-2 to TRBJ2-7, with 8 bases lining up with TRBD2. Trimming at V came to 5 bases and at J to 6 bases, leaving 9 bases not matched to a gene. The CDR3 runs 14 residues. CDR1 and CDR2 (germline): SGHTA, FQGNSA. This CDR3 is CASSSTGLAAEQYF. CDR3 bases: TGTGCCAGCAGCAGCACCGGACTAGCCGCCGAGCAGTACTTC.

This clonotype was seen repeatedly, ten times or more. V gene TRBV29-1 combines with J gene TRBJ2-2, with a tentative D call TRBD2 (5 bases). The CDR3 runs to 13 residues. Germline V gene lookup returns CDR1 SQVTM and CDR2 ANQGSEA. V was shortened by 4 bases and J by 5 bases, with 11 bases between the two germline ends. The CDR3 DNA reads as TGCAGCGTTGTGCCCCGGGGTACCGGGGAGCTGTTTTTT. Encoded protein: CSVVPRGTGELFF.